This T cell receptor beta chain derives from a study of T cells in Graves' hyperthyroidism and ophthalmopathy. Broader study findings: Most clonotypes expanded in thyroid above 0.001 were likewise present in blood.

Graves' hyperthyroidism was deemed stable given no ophthalmopathy progression within 18 months. There are many counts of this clonotype. What it binds is unknown. The CDR3 has 13 amino acids. Germline values: CDR1 SNHLY, CDR2 FYNNEI. V shed 6 bases and J shed 3 bases, with 12 bases lying between them. Authors of the study amplified TCR beta CDR3 regions from RNA transcripts. HTBI primers were the set used in a first-round RT-PCR of the TCR CDR3. TCRdb analysed the multiplex PCR reads with MiXCR anew, one entry per CDR3 protein. The sample lists about 510,000 distinct CDR3 sequences, 13% to 15% occurring once.

The sequence came from a woman aged 40 to 49 with Graves' hyperthyroidism. The material sequenced was blood. The chain couples TRBV2 to TRBJ2-7, with D possibly matching TRBD2 (5 bases). The CDR3 coding sequence is TGTGCCAGCAGCCGGGGAGAGTACTACGAGCAGTACTTC. This codes for CASSRGEYYEQYF. Looking up the rest from reference TRBV2 and TRBJ2-7 gives the full variable domain: EPEVTQTPSHQVTQMGQEVILRCVPISNHLYFYWYRQILGQKVEFLVSFYNNEISEKSEIFDDQFSVERPDGSNFTLKIRSTKLEDSAMYFCASSRGEYYEQYFGPGTRLTVT.